This record looks at one TCR beta chain sequence and its context. The antigen is undetermined. The V gene's germline CDR1 is KGHSH and CDR2 LQKENI. CDR3 size: 15 residues. J gave up 4 bases and V 2 bases, and 5 bases lay outside the gene matches. It was autoimmune disease history or systemic immunosuppression that excluded patients. On cycle 4 day 1 and cycle 7 day 1, as well as at baseline, blood was sampled. The table came from immunoSEQ multiplex PCR; TCRdb's copy has only in-frame clones and leaves some out. The profile shows 100,000 to 120,000 clones, more than 70% of them singletons. The data derive from a study of OX40 agonist ivuxolimab in advanced cancers. Study-wide context: Patients in dose escalation had liver, melanoma, kidney or head and neck cancers. General study findings and limits: Certain nonresponders likewise exhibited a low normalized T-cell clonal expansion.

This clonotype was sampled from an adult with an advanced solid tumor such as melanoma, head and neck, liver or kidney cancer. V is TRBV18 and J is TRBJ2-5, with 9 positions matching TRBD1. Sequenced material: CD4+ or CD8+ T cells sorted from blood, taken in a trial of the OX40 agonist ivuxolimab. CDR3 in DNA: TGTGCCAGCTCACCATCCGGGACAGGGTTAGAGACCCAGTACTTC. This sequence encodes CASSPSGTGLETQYF.